Shown below are 25 T cell receptor beta chains from a single sample sequenced in a study of T-cell memory formation after mild COVID-19. One entry per CDR3 protein results from TCRdb running MiXCR on the 5' RACE reads. The sample has around 320,000 distinct CDR3 sequences; under 30% are singletons. The sample taken for sequencing was PBMCs or a T cell subset sorted from them (not recorded which). Receptors were obtained from an adult woman who had mild COVID-19 (a few samples of this study predate the infection). Cell type and time point are not known.

The V and J genes are TRBV11-2 and TRBJ2-7; the D is unclear. Germline V CDR1 and CDR2: SGHAT, FQNNGV. CDR3 length equals 14 residues. V lost 5 bases, J lost 2 bases, and 13 bases lay in between. CDR3 region: CASSQDLRTYEQYF. In DNA form, the CDR3 reads TGTGCCAGCAGCCAAGATCTCCGTACCTACGAGCAGTACTTC. Drawing the rest from reference TRBV11-2 and TRBJ2-7, the complete variable domain is EAGVAQSPRYKIIEKRQSVAFWCNPISGHATLYWYQQILGQGPKLLIQFQNNGVVDDSQLPKDRFSAERLKGVDSTLKIQPAKLEDSAVYLCASSQDLRTYEQYFGPGTRLTVT.

CDR3 residues: CASSPGTGRTNEQFF. CDR3 DNA sequence: TGTGCCAGCTCACCCGGGACAGGACGAACGAATGAGCAGTTCTTC. The V and J genes are TRBV18 and TRBJ2-1; 8 positions agree with TRBD1. The CDR3 spans 15 residues. With V trimmed by 3 bases and J by 7 bases, 8 bases remained unmatched. The germline CDR1 and CDR2 sequences are KGHSH and LQKENI. Filled out from reference TRBV18 and TRBJ2-1, the complete variable domain reads NAGVMQNPRHLVRRRGQEARLRCSPMKGHSHVYWYRQLPEEGLKFMVYLQKENIIDESGMPKERFSAEFPKEGPSILRIQQVVRGDSAAYFCASSPGTGRTNEQFFGPGTRLTVL.

This clonotype has more than one count but fewer than ten. The chain has TRBV5-1 and TRBJ2-7, with 8 bases matching TRBD1. The length of the CDR3 is 14 residues. The germline V gene encodes CDR1 SGHRS and CDR2 YFSETQ. The V segment lost 4 bases and the J segment 2 bases; nucleotides outside the gene matches: 5. This CDR3 is CASSNGQGPYEQYF. In DNA form, the CDR3 reads TGCGCCAGCAGCAACGGACAGGGCCCCTACGAGCAGTACTTC.

The V call is TRBV7-9, the J call TRBJ2-7; D remains ambiguous. From germline, CDR1 is SEHNR and CDR2 FQNEAQ (reference sequence). V was cut by 1 base and J by 11 bases, with 6 bases left in between. This CDR3 spans 10 amino acids. For the CDR3, the DNA is TGTGCCAGCAGCTTAGATCGGAAGTACTTC. This gives the protein CASSLDRKYF. The full variable domain, rest sourced from reference TRBV7-9 and TRBJ2-7, is DTGVSQNPRHKITKRGQNVTFRCDPISEHNRLYWYRQTLGQGPEFLTYFQNEAQLEKSRLLSDRFSAERPKGSFSTLEIQRTEQGDSAMYLCASSLDRKYFGPGTRLTVT.

This chain connects TRBV4-1 to TRBJ2-7; D remains ambiguous. Trimming removed 1 base at V and 3 bases at J, with 16 bases between. Germline CDR1 and CDR2: MGHRA and YSYEKL. The CDR3 sequence is 16 residues long. CDR3 sequence: CASSQGVFRRNYEQYF. CDR3 coding DNA: TGCGCCAGCAGCCAAGGGGTCTTCAGGAGAAACTACGAGCAGTACTTC.

The chain joins TRBV7-9 to TRBJ2-1, with D possibly TRBD2 on 6 matching bases. The CDR3 has 16 residues. Deletions cut 5 bases from V and 8 bases from J, with 22 bases between. CDR1 is SEHNR, CDR2 FQNEAQ, per germline (reference sequence). The CDR3 region is CASSPVLEGLIDEQFF. CDR3 DNA sequence: TGTGCCAGCAGCCCGGTATTGGAGGGCCTTATTGATGAGCAGTTCTTC.

The chain is built from TRBV27 and TRBJ2-3; D may match TRBD1 or TRBD2 (5 bases each). The CDR3 sequence is 13 residues long. V gave up 6 bases and J gave up 6 bases, with 13 bases separating them. In germline, CDR1 is MNHEY, CDR2 SMNVEV (reference sequence). The CDR3 region has the DNA TGTGCCAGCAGCTGGGGGATAACGGATACGCAGTATTTT. Protein product: CASSWGITDTQYF.

The chain carries TRBV24-1 and TRBJ1-2; a weak D match, TRBD1 (6 bases). V lost 4 bases and J lost 3, with 20 bases in between. The V gene's germline CDR1 is KGHDR and CDR2 SFDVKD. CDR3 size: 17 residues. The CDR3 loop is CATSDTSGTLGDYGYTF. DNA of the CDR3: TGTGCCACCAGTGACACCTCTGGGACACTCGGAGACTATGGCTACACCTTC.

This sequence joins TRBV5-4 and TRBJ1-2; tentatively, D is TRBD1 (5 bases). This CDR3 spans 15 amino acids. Trimming left V 3 bases short and J 0 bases short, with 12 bases between. From germline, CDR1 is SGHNT and CDR2 YYREEE (reference sequence). The CDR3 DNA reads as TGTGCCAGCAGCTGGGGGGACCGATCTAACTATGGCTACACCTTC. Translating it yields CASSWGDRSNYGYTF.

This clonotype was detected only a few times. V usage is TRBV5-1 and J usage is TRBJ1-1; no definite D call. V dropped 3 bases and J dropped 1 base, with 4 bases sitting between them. CDR1 and CDR2 from the germline V gene are SGHRS and YFSETQ. CDR3 length: 12 amino acids. CDR3 DNA: TGCGCCAGCAGCTCGAAGAACACTGAAGCTTTCTTT. Protein product: CASSSKNTEAFF.

The chain employs TRBV9 and TRBJ2-3; a possible D gene is TRBD2 (6 bases). The CDR3 consists of 17 residues. Germline V gene data show CDR1 as SGDLS and CDR2 as YYNGEE. The ends were cut back, 2 bases at V and 0 bases at J, with 16 bases in the middle. The CDR3 DNA is TGTGCCAGCAGCGTCCGGGAGCGGTTACTTAGCACAGATACGCAGTATTTT. Protein product: CASSVRERLLSTDTQYF.

This clonotype appeared many times. The chain employs TRBV20-1 and TRBJ1-1; TRBD1 aligns across 10 bases. The germline CDR1 and CDR2 sequences are DFQATT and SNEGSKA (reference sequence). This CDR3 comprises 12 residues. V lost 5 bases and J lost 3; bases outside the gene matches: 0. The CDR3 loop is CSAGQGDTEAFF. The CDR3 nucleotides read TGCAGTGCTGGACAGGGGGACACTGAAGCTTTCTTT.

This clonotype was picked up a small number of times. The chain carries TRBV19 and TRBJ2-1, with D uncertain. The CDR3 loop spans 13 amino acids. Trimming took 7 bases from V and 3 from J, leaving 10 bases between them. Germline-derived CDR1 and CDR2 are LNHDA and SQIVND (reference sequence). The CDR3 is CASTGWDYNEQFF. CDR3 nucleotide sequence: TGTGCCAGTACGGGTTGGGACTACAATGAGCAGTTCTTC.

This chain links TRBV30 with TRBJ1-1; D perhaps matches TRBD1 (5 bases). Trimming took off 1 base at V and 7 bases at J, with 13 bases between the two ends. The CDR3 covers 13 residues. The germline CDR1 and CDR2 sequences are GTSNPN and SVGIG (reference sequence). This CDR3 reads CAWSGDLASEAFF. The CDR3 DNA reads as TGTGCCTGGAGTGGGGACCTGGCTAGTGAAGCTTTCTTT.

This clonotype came up a few times. This chain joins TRBV11-3 and TRBJ2-2; 8 nucleotides agree with TRBD2. Germline V lookup: CDR1 SGHNT, CDR2 YENEEA. V trimming: 4 bases; J trimming: 4 bases; junction bases outside the gene matches: 11. This CDR3 comprises 17 residues. The CDR3: CASSSYSGRMTTGELFF. The CDR3 DNA sequence: TGTGCCAGCAGCTCCTACAGCGGGAGAATGACCACCGGGGAGCTGTTTTTT. Combining the CDR3 with reference TRBV11-3 and TRBJ2-2 gives the whole variable domain EAGVVQSPRYKIIEKKQPVAFWCNPISGHNTLYWYLQNLGQGPELLIRYENEEAVDDSQLPKDRFSAERLKGVDSTLKIQPAELGDSAVYLCASSSYSGRMTTGELFFGEGSRLTVL.

This clonotype has a handful of counts. The CDR3: CASSYKQVTNTEAFF. Here the CDR3 DNA reads TGTGCCAGCAGCTATAAACAGGTGACGAACACTGAAGCTTTCTTT. This chain links TRBV11-2 with TRBJ1-1; possible D gene TRBD1, 5 bases. The germline V gene has CDR1 SGHAT and CDR2 FQNNGV. Trimming stripped 4 bases from V and 1 base from J, with 13 bases between. There are 15 residues in the CDR3. The variable domain in full, with the rest retrieved from reference TRBV11-2 and TRBJ1-1, is EAGVAQSPRYKIIEKRQSVAFWCNPISGHATLYWYQQILGQGPKLLIQFQNNGVVDDSQLPKDRFSAERLKGVDSTLKIQPAKLEDSAVYLCASSYKQVTNTEAFFGQGTRLTVV.

V usage is TRBV29-1 and J usage is TRBJ2-1; D unresolved. V gave up 7 bases and J gave up 4 bases, with 11 bases separating them. Germline V gene lookup returns CDR1 SQVTM and CDR2 ANQGSEA. This CDR3 comprises 12 residues. For the CDR3, the DNA is TGCAGCGCCCACGAGAGTTACAATGAGCAGTTCTTC. Its translation: CSAHESYNEQFF.

This clonotype came up a few times. The V and J genes are TRBV7-7 and TRBJ2-5; 9 bases are shared with TRBD2. Germline V CDR1 and CDR2: SSHAT, FNYEAQ (reference sequence). The CDR3 has 11 amino acids. In DNA form, the CDR3 reads TGTGCTAGCGGGGGCTGGGAGACCCAGTACTTC. Translated, it gives CASGGWETQYF.

The V gene is TRBV15, the J gene TRBJ2-3; D is perhaps TRBD1 (5 bases). The germline gives CDR1 LNHNV, CDR2 YYDKDF (reference sequence). This CDR3 is 15 amino acids long. Trimming shortened V by 2 bases and J by 6 bases, and 15 bases separated the two germline ends. As DNA, the CDR3 is TGTGCCACCAGCAGATCGCCAGGGCAGGTGGATACGCAGTATTTT. Protein sequence: CATSRSPGQVDTQYF.

The CDR3: CAWSYYQGVSGYGYTF. In DNA form, the CDR3 reads TGTGCCTGGAGCTATTACCAGGGGGTATCGGGCTATGGCTACACCTTC. The chain combines TRBV30 with TRBJ1-2; TRBD1 matches at 7 bases. CDR3 length: 16 residues. From germline, CDR1 is GTSNPN and CDR2 SVGIG (reference sequence). The ends lost 3 bases at V and 4 bases at J; junction bases unmatched: 14.

In this sample, this clonotype turned up a few times. The chain couples TRBV5-1 to TRBJ2-7, with 9 bases identical to TRBD1. Trimming cost V 4 bases and J 3 bases; bases outside gene matches: 8. The V gene's germline CDR1 is SGHRS and CDR2 YFSETQ. There are 15 residues in the CDR3. The CDR3 protein is CASSGGTGYGYEQYF. The CDR3 coding sequence is TGCGCCAGCAGCGGCGGGACAGGGTACGGCTACGAGCAGTACTTC. The full variable domain, its missing parts supplied by reference TRBV5-1 and TRBJ2-7, is KAGVTQTPRYLIKTRGQQVTLSCSPISGHRSVSWYQQTPGQGLQFLFEYFSETQRNKGNFPGRFSGRQFSNSRSEMNVSTLELGDSALYLCASSGGTGYGYEQYFGPGTRLTVT.

V usage is TRBV9 and J usage is TRBJ2-7; possibly TRBD1 or TRBD2 for D (5 bases each). Germline V gene lookup returns CDR1 SGDLS and CDR2 YYNGEE. There are 15 residues in the CDR3. Trimming shortened V by 4 bases and J by 2 bases, and 16 bases separated the two germline ends. The CDR3 DNA reads TGTGCCAGCAGCCCGAGAGGGGACGGACCCTACGAGCAGTACTTC. Its translation: CASSPRGDGPYEQYF.

The chain joins TRBV9 to TRBJ1-4; D is ambiguous. This CDR3 has 15 amino acids. CDR1 SGDLS and CDR2 YYNGEE come from the germline V gene. The V and J ends lost 0 bases and 8 bases respectively, with 14 bases between them. In DNA form, the CDR3 reads TGTGCCAGCAGCGTAGTTTTAGGGAGTGGCGAAAAACTGTTTTTT. This gives the protein CASSVVLGSGEKLFF.

The chain couples TRBV20-1 to TRBJ2-2; D is ambiguous. V lost 1 base to trimming and J lost 1 base, with 10 bases between them. Germline loops: CDR1 DFQATT, CDR2 SNEGSKA (reference sequence). The CDR3 runs 15 residues. CDR3 sequence reads: CSARGASENTGELFF. Here the CDR3 DNA reads TGCAGTGCTAGAGGGGCCAGCGAGAACACCGGGGAGCTGTTTTTT.

This clonotype was observed a few times. CDR3 DNA: TGTGCCAGCAGCCCTGCCGTTTACGAGCAGTACTTC. Its translation: CASSPAVYEQYF. The chain joins TRBV7-3 to TRBJ2-7; D is ambiguous. In germline, CDR1 is SGHTA, CDR2 FQGTGA. The CDR3 length is 12 residues. The V and J ends lost 5 bases and 4 bases respectively, with 9 bases between them.